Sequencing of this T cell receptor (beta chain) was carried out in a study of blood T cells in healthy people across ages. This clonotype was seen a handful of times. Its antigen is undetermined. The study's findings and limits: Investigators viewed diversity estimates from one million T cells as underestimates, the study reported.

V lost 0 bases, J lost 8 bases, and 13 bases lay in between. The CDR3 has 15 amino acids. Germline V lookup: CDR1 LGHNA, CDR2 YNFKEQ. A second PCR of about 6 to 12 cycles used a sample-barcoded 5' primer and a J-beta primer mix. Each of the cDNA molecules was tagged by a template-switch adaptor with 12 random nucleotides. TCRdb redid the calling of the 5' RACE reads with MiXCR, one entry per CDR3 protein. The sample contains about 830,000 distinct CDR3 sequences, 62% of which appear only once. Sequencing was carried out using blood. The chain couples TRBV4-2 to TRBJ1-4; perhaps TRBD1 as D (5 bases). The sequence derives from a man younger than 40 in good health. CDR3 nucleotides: TGTGCCAGCAGCCAAGATCAGGGCGGAAACGAAAAACTGTTTTTT. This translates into CASSQDQGGNEKLFF.